Listed below are T cell receptor beta chains from one sample, sequenced in a study of identical twins. One entry per CDR3 protein, called by TCRdb with MiXCR from the 5' RACE reads. This table has approximately 620,000 distinct CDR3 sequences, approximately 9% appearing once. The sample also formed part of further work on yellow fever vaccine responses in identical twins.

The specimen sequenced was PBMCs. Source of these receptors: a woman between 18 and 29 years old in good health. CDR3s include the opening cysteine and the closing phenylalanine or tryptophan. The D gene is left open where the match is weak. Expanded clones are given a class, and other clones once, few, many or no size at all.

d_gene	abundance	v_gene	j_gene	CDR3nt	CDR3aa
.	.	TRBV20-1	TRBJ2-5	TGCAGTGCCACTGAGAAGAGGCTTGGATGGCCCCAAGAGACCCAGTACTTC	CSATEKRLGWPQETQYF
.	.	TRBV3-1	TRBJ2-2	TGTGCCAGCAGCCAAGGAGAAGAAAACACCGGGGAGCTGTTTTTT	CASSQGEENTGELFF
.	few	TRBV6-5	TRBJ1-5	TGTGCCAGCAGTTACCTGGGGCAGTTTAGCAATCAGCCCCAGCATTTT	CASSYLGQFSNQPQHF
.	.	TRBV7-7	TRBJ1-3	TGTGCTAGCAGCTTAGGGGGGACTGGAAACACCATATATTTT	CASSLGGTGNTIYF
TRBD1	few	TRBV7-2	TRBJ2-3	TGTGCCAGCAGCTTCGGACAGGCCCAAGGCACAGATACGCAGTATTTT	CASSFGQAQGTDTQYF
.	many	TRBV24-1	TRBJ2-5	TGTGCCACCAGTGACTCGTACGAGGAGACCCAGTACTTC	CATSDSYEETQYF
TRBD2	few	TRBV11-2	TRBJ2-5	TGTGCCAGCAGCTTAGGACTAGCGGGAAGAGGGGCGGAGACCCAGTACTTC	CASSLGLAGRGAETQYF
TRBD2	few	TRBV7-8	TRBJ2-7	TGTGCCAGCAGCCCTAGATCGAGCGGGGGGTTCTACGAGCAGTACTTC	CASSPRSSGGFYEQYF
.	.	TRBV7-9	TRBJ1-4	TGTGCCAGCAGCCATCCTTATAACAGTGAAAAACTGTTTTTT	CASSHPYNSEKLFF
.	few	TRBV12-3/TRBV12-4	TRBJ2-7	TGTGCCAGCAGTTTTCGGGGGCACTCCTACGAGCAGTACTTC	CASSFRGHSYEQYF
TRBD2	many	TRBV15	TRBJ2-7	TGTGCCACCAGCAGTGGGACTAGCGGGGGCCTCTCCTACGAGCAGTACTTC	CATSSGTSGGLSYEQYF
.	many	TRBV14	TRBJ2-6	TGTGCCAGCAGCTCGGACTCTGGGGCCAACGTCCTGACTTTC	CASSSDSGANVLTF
TRBD1	.	TRBV6-5	TRBJ2-1	TGTGCCAGCAGTTACTTGAAGAAGCAGGGGGCGCGGTACAATGAGCAGTTCTTC	CASSYLKKQGARYNEQFF
TRBD2	few	TRBV5-1	TRBJ2-7	TGCGCCAGCAGCTTTGGCGGGGGGGATTACGAGCAGTACTTC	CASSFGGGDYEQYF
TRBD2	few	TRBV27	TRBJ2-7	TGTGCCAGCAGTTCAGGAGCGGGAGGATGGCCCTACGAGCAGTACTTC	CASSSGAGGWPYEQYF
.	few	TRBV18	TRBJ2-1	TGTGCCAGCTCACCGATGGCGGCAGATGAGCAGTTCTTC	CASSPMAADEQFF
.	few	TRBV6-5	TRBJ2-7	TGTGCCAGCAGTTACGCTCGAGGGGCCTCCTACGAGCAGTACTTC	CASSYARGASYEQYF
TRBD1	few	TRBV27	TRBJ1-1	TGTGCCAGCAGTTTATCGGCCGGGGTCAGGGGGAAGAGGTCATGGAACACTGAAGCTTTCTTT	CASSLSAGVRGKRSWNTEAFF
.	few	TRBV6-1	TRBJ2-7	TGTGCCAGCAGTGACGTCGTGGGGAGGGGGAATAACGAGCAGTACTTC	CASSDVVGRGNNEQYF
.	.	TRBV28	TRBJ2-5	TGTGCCAGCAACCACGCTGAGGGGGTCTTCAAGGCCCAGTACTTC	CASNHAEGVFKAQYF
TRBD1	many	TRBV29-1	TRBJ2-2	TGCAGCGTGAAACAGGGGGACACCGGGGAGCTGTTTTTT	CSVKQGDTGELFF
TRBD2	many	TRBV29-1	TRBJ2-3	TGCAGCGTTGATCCTAGCGGGATAGTTGATACGCAGTATTTT	CSVDPSGIVDTQYF
.	once	TRBV11-2	TRBJ2-5	TGTGCCAGCAGGCGAAACTCAGGGAAAGGAAAGACCCAGTACTTC	CASRRNSGKGKTQYF
TRBD1	many	TRBV3-1	TRBJ1-1	TGTGCCAGCAGCCCTTCCGGGACAGAAGAAGCTTTCTTT	CASSPSGTEEAFF
TRBD1	.	TRBV12-3/TRBV12-4	TRBJ1-1	TGTGCCAGCAGTTTCTGGGACAGGAGCCCTGAAGCTTTCTTT	CASSFWDRSPEAFF
.	.	TRBV24-1	TRBJ2-3	TGTGCCACCAGTGCACAGGGCCGTTCCACAGATACGCAGTATTTT	CATSAQGRSTDTQYF
.	.	TRBV28	TRBJ2-1	TGTGCCAGCAGTTTCGGGGGAGTTGCCTACAATGAGCAGTTCTTC	CASSFGGVAYNEQFF
.	many	TRBV7-9	TRBJ2-1	TGTGCTTCGGGATCCTACAATGAGCAGTTCTTC	CASGSYNEQFF